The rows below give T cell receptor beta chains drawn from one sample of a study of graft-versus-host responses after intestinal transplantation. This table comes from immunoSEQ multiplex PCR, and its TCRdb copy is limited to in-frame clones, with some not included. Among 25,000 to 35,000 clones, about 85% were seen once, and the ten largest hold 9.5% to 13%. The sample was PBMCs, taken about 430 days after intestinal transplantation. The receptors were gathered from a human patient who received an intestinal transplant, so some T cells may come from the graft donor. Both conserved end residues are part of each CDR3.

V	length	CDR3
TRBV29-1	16	CSVIGGPLAGNYEQYF
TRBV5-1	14	CASSLTSGLYEQYF
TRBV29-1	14	CSARTGVSAGELFF
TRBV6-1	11	CASSGGLEQFF
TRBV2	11	CASSEIYEQYF
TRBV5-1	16	CASKTSGTPNTGELFF
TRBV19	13	CASSMSDTGELFF
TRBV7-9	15	CASSLAGLADEKLFF
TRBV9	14	CASSVGGNADTQYF
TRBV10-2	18	CASSETLYGTSGGRRAYF
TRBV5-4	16	CASSLGQQGLSYGYTF
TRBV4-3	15	CASSQDFKGIYGYTF
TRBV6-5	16	CASSYTRSTGVEGYTF
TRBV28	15	CASSLFRDPTGELFF
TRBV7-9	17	CASSPSRGGRNTGELFF